This T cell receptor (beta chain) was recorded in a study of a mutant IDH1 vaccine in newly diagnosed glioma. Study outcomes and limitations: Apparently unrelated to pseudoprogression were changes in the top peripheral T cell clonotypes.

Notes on this clone: As yet, its antigen is unknown.

The time point here: baseline, week 1 (first vaccination visit). Described treatment: pre-vaccination baseline after standard-of-care therapy. Data came from immunoSEQ multiplex PCR; TCRdb stores just in-frame clones and leaves some out. Among approximately 100,000 clones listed, over 85% were seen once. The receptor's source is a woman in her fifties or sixties with glioma. This specimen was PBMCs, taken from a glioma patient treated with radiotherapy, temozolomide or both.

CDR3: CASSLGLADYGDTQYF. In DNA, the CDR3 is TGCGCCAGCAGCTTGGGCCTAGCGGATTACGGGGATACGCAGTATTTT. The rearrangement links TRBV5-1 to TRBJ2-3; 7 positions agree with TRBD2. CDR1 is SGHRS and CDR2 is YFSETQ in the germline V gene. CDR3 length equals 16 residues. Trimming cost V 0 bases and J 6 bases; bases outside gene matches: 10.